This TCR beta chain was recovered during a study of identifying expanded T cells in peripheral blood. During the collection period, no donor immune events like infections were recorded. This clone showed up just a few times. Antigen: not known. Germline assignment: CDR1 SGDLS and CDR2 YYNGEE. The J segment lost 7 bases and the V segment lost 4 bases, leaving 8 bases of the junction unmatched. This CDR3 is 14 amino acids long. Broader study findings: Two-week clone count variance significantly increased as total template count grew. Differentially abundant clones: about 1.1 between replicates, about 15 at roughly 2 weeks, 19 to 20 at four.

Assay used: immunoSEQ multiplex PCR; TCRdb lists only in-frame clones, some missing. The sample holds 81,000 or so clones, roughly 89% seen once. This chain joins TRBV9 and TRBJ1-1, with 9 bases aligning to TRBD1. This TCR was recovered from a person aged 18 to 75 in good health. The sequenced sample consisted of blood. For the CDR3, the DNA is TGTGCCAGCAGCTTACAACCGGGACAGGGTGAAGCTTTCTTT. This codes for CASSLQPGQGEAFF.